What follows are 9 T cell receptor beta chains derived from one specimen sequenced in a study of metastatic and nonmetastatic thyroid tumors. Not a single patient had been given any form of treatment at any point before undergoing thyroid surgery. MiXCR reprocessed the PCR reads for TCRdb. The table has 80,000 to 85,000 clones, around an eighth seen once. The sample taken for sequencing was tumor tissue. Receptor source: a female donor with papillary thyroid cancer or a benign thyroid nodule (not recorded which). Some clones in this sample may be carry-over from other donors' samples.

This clone has a count of ten or more. Given a much more abundant clone one base away, this may be a read error. Other DNA sequences within the sample encode an identical CDR3. The chain carries TRBV9 and TRBJ1-2; D is unresolved. Germline CDR1 is SGDLS and CDR2 is YYNGEE. The CDR3 length is 15 residues. The CDR3 sequence is CASSVGLEINYGYTF. The CDR3 DNA sequence: TGTGCCAGCAGCGTAGGACTAGAAATTAACTACGGCTACACCTTC.

This clone was seen many times. V is TRBV20-1 and J is TRBJ2-1; D remains ambiguous. Germline-derived CDR1 and CDR2 are DFQATT and SNEGSKA (reference sequence). The V gene lost 0 bases and the J gene lost 4 bases, with 10 bases spanning the gap. The CDR3 contains 14 residues. CDR3 nucleotide sequence: TGCAGTGCTAGAGAATCTCCCCTTTACAATGAGCAGTTCTTC. Translating gives CSARESPLYNEQFF.

On this clone itself: A much bigger clone sits one base away, suggesting this may be a read error. Other nucleotide sequences from this sample produce the same CDR3. The chain has TRBV20-1 and TRBJ1-1; TRBD1 is a possible D gene (6 bases). The CDR3 sequence is 19 residues long. The V end was cut by 0 bases, the J end by 5 bases, with 28 bases between. Germline loops: CDR1 DFQATT, CDR2 SNEGSKA (reference sequence). The CDR3 DNA is TGCAGTGCTAGAGATGACTTGGGCAGGGCTACGGGAGGGGGTACTGAAGCTTTCTTT. Protein sequence: CSARDDLGRATGGGTEAFF.

This clone was detected a few times. The rearrangement uses TRBV6-1 and TRBJ1-2, with no clear D. Germline CDR1 is MNHNS and CDR2 is SASEGT. The CDR3 totals 12 residues. V lost 5 bases and J 13 bases, leaving 17 bases between the germline ends. The CDR3 coding sequence is TGTGCCAGCAGTCAATGGGGTGGGAAGTGCACCTTC. Its protein product is CASSQWGGKCTF.

This clone was seen many times. The V gene is TRBV11-1, the J gene TRBJ2-3; D gene uncertain. CDR3 length: 16 amino acids. The V gene lost 5 bases and the J gene lost 1 base, with 16 bases spanning the gap. CDR1 SGHAT and CDR2 FQDESV come from the germline V gene (reference sequence). CDR3 sequence: CASSPIWGSGTDTQYF. Here the CDR3 DNA reads TGTGCCAGCAGCCCAATCTGGGGTTCGGGCACAGATACGCAGTATTTT.

The table lists this clone with many counts. The chain joins TRBV28 to TRBJ2-7; TRBD2 matches 11 bases. The CDR3 runs to 16 residues. V lost 2 bases, J lost 2 bases, and 5 bases stayed unmatched. CDR1 is MDHEN, CDR2 SYDVKM, per germline. CDR3 nucleotides: TGTGCCAGCAGTTTAGGAGTTAGCGGGAGGGCCTACGAGCAGTACTTC. It encodes CASSLGVSGRAYEQYF.

This clone was picked up many times. The rearrangement links TRBV19 to TRBJ1-6; TRBD1 is a possible D gene (5 bases). The CDR3 sequence is 15 residues long. V lost 3 bases, J lost 7 bases, and 13 bases lay in between. CDR1 is LNHDA, CDR2 SQIVND, per germline (reference sequence). The CDR3 region is CASSMLTGRNSPLHF. CDR3 in DNA: TGTGCCAGTAGTATGTTAACAGGTCGCAATTCACCCCTCCACTTT.

This clone was observed at least ten times. The CDR3 region is CASSLDRDTEQYF. Written as DNA, the CDR3 is TGTGCCAGCAGCTTAGACAGGGATACCGAGCAGTACTTC. The chain carries TRBV7-3 and TRBJ2-7; 7 bases are shared with TRBD1. This CDR3 has 13 residues. Germline lookup yields CDR1 SGHTA and CDR2 FQGTGA. Trimming cost V 2 bases and J 6 bases; bases outside gene matches: 4.

This chain uses TRBV6-1 with TRBJ2-2; 7 bases are shared with TRBD1. J lost 9 bases, V lost 7 bases, and 14 bases had no gene match. CDR1 is MNHNS, CDR2 SASEGT, per germline. This CDR3 comprises 15 residues. The CDR3, as DNA: TGTGCCAGCATCCGGGACAGAGGGGAGACCTGGGAGCTGTTTTTT. Translated: CASIRDRGETWELFF.